This TCR beta chain comes out of a study of T-cell reconstitution after alpha-beta-depleted transplantation in children. Regarding the study as a whole: One year after transplant, T-cell counts and diversity came mostly from newly produced T cells. At day 60, the high TCRbeta diversity found in some patients originated from recipient T cells and thymic progenitors that had survived.

The CDR3 contains 16 residues. The V gene's germline CDR1 is SGDLS and CDR2 YYNGEE. The V end lost 1 base, the J end lost 0 bases, and 13 bases lay between the germline ends. Unique molecular identifiers featured in how the TCRbeta library was prepared. One entry per CDR3 protein, called by TCRdb with MiXCR from the PCR reads. The sample holds hundreds of thousands of distinct CDR3 sequences, around 17% seen once. There are many counts of this clonotype. Its antigen is not identified. The V gene is TRBV9, the J gene TRBJ1-1, with D hard to call. The clonotype originates from a male patient younger than 18 who had a stem cell transplant for acute lymphoblastic leukemia, so the T cells may come from the graft donor. The material sequenced was PBMCs, mostly from graft donor cells, taken 360 days after TCRalphabeta/CD19-depleted stem cell transplant. The CDR3 nucleotides are TGTGCCAGCAGCGTAATCGGAGCGGGAATGAACACTGAAGCTTTCTTT. Translating gives CASSVIGAGMNTEAFF.